The clone carrying this TCR beta chain was observed at least ten times. Its antigen is undetermined. The CDR3 is 17 amino acids. CDR1 and CDR2 (germline): DFQATT, SNEGSKA (reference sequence). Trimming cost V 0 bases and J 1 base, with 19 bases left between them. The entry originates in a study of CD8 T cells in ankylosing spondylitis. Whole-study findings and limits: Disease-linked clones bore a CD8+ phenotype and were relatively rare in peripheral blood. Some of the motif variants had earlier been found in reactive arthritis patients' fluid and blood. The study identified a TCR beta motif of under ten highly homologous variants that appeared characteristic of ankylosing spondylitis blood.

TCRdb re-called the 5' RACE reads through MiXCR, storing one row per CDR3 protein. Of over 600,000 distinct CDR3 sequences listed, 19% are singletons. The clonotype was recovered from a male donor with ankylosing spondylitis. The gene calls are TRBV20-1 and TRBJ2-7, with D perhaps matching TRBD2 (5 bases). Sequencing was performed on blood, either unsorted or a sorted T cell fraction (not recorded which). The DNA for the CDR3 is TGCAGTGCTAGAGATCTTGGGCCGAGGGAAAAGTCCTACGAGCAGTACTTC. Translated: CSARDLGPREKSYEQYF.